Below, 19 T cell receptor beta chains from the same sample are listed, as sequenced in a study of cytomegalovirus exposure and HLA in healthy donors. Amplification used 60 Vbeta primers and 13 Jbeta primers. Assay used: immunoSEQ multiplex PCR; TCRdb lists only in-frame clones, some missing. The sample shows 60,000 to 70,000 clones, 55% to 65% of them seen only once. Specimen: PBMCs. These receptors were obtained from a woman between 45 and 65 years old in good health and CMV-seronegative.

This clone was counted a few times. This sequence joins TRBV5-1 and TRBJ1-1; TRBD1 is a possible D gene (6 bases). CDR1 is SGHRS and CDR2 is YFSETQ in the germline V gene. The CDR3 consists of 14 residues. The germline V and J ends were trimmed by 3 bases and 2 bases, with 11 bases remaining between them. CDR3 region: CASSSLQGNTEAFF. The CDR3 region has the DNA TGCGCCAGCAGCTCGTTACAGGGAAACACTGAAGCTTTCTTT.

This clone was counted once. The chain couples TRBV27 to TRBJ1-2, with 12 bases matching TRBD1. The CDR3 totals 18 residues. Germline trimming cut 0 bases from V and 3 bases from J; bases unmatched to any gene: 8. CDR1 and CDR2 from the germline V gene are MNHEY and SMNVEV (reference sequence). CDR3 bases: TGTGCCAGCAGTTTATCATCGGGACAGGGGGCTACCGACTATGGCTACACCTTC. Residues: CASSLSSGQGATDYGYTF.

This chain connects TRBV29-1 to TRBJ1-2; 7 bases align to TRBD1. J gave up 7 bases and V 4 bases, and 6 bases lay outside the gene matches. Germline CDR1 is SQVTM and CDR2 is ANQGSEA. The CDR3 has 12 amino acids. CDR3 in DNA: TGCAGCGTTGCCGGACAGGCTATTGGCTACACCTTC. Amino acid sequence: CSVAGQAIGYTF.

The chain uses TRBV10-2 and TRBJ2-7; a possible D gene is TRBD1 (6 bases). The V gene's germline CDR1 is WSHSY and CDR2 SAAADI. This CDR3 is built from 12 residues. V was clipped by 6 bases and J by 4 bases, with 10 bases between them. DNA of the CDR3: TGCGCCAGCAGCTCACAGGGTTACGAGCAGTACTTC. Protein sequence: CASSSQGYEQYF.

This clone was recorded only once. The V call is TRBV7-2, the J call TRBJ2-7, with unresolved D. This CDR3 spans 14 amino acids. From germline, CDR1 is SGHTA and CDR2 FQGNSA. V shed 1 base and J shed 3 bases, with 10 bases lying between them. The CDR3 DNA reads as TGTGCCAGCAGCTTAGGGGCTAACAACTACGAGCAGTACTTC. Translated: CASSLGANNYEQYF.

The chain links TRBV18 to TRBJ2-1; 9 positions match TRBD2. The CDR3 consists of 16 residues. The trim removed 0 bases at V and 7 bases at J, leaving 7 bases unmatched. Germline CDR1 reads KGHSH; CDR2 reads LQKENI. In DNA form, the CDR3 reads TGTGCCAGCTCACCACCCGGGGCGGGAGGGATAAATGAGCAGTTCTTC. Translation: CASSPPGAGGINEQFF. Using reference TRBV18 and TRBJ2-1 for the parts outside the CDR3, the full variable domain is NAGVMQNPRHLVRRRGQEARLRCSPMKGHSHVYWYRQLPEEGLKFMVYLQKENIIDESGMPKERFSAEFPKEGPSILRIQQVVRGDSAAYFCASSPPGAGGINEQFFGPGTRLTVL.

V and J are TRBV4-1 and TRBJ1-5; D possibly corresponds to TRBD1 (5 bases). Germline lookup yields CDR1 MGHRA and CDR2 YSYEKL. Deletions cut 3 bases from V and 9 bases from J, with 21 bases between. This CDR3 contains 16 residues. The CDR3 nucleotides read TGCGCCAGCAGCCACCTCTTTCTGGGGCAGAGTGTGCCCCAGCATTTT. Protein product: CASSHLFLGQSVPQHF.

The V and J genes are TRBV6-1 and TRBJ1-5, with D possibly being TRBD1 (5 bases). The V and J ends lost 6 bases and 8 bases respectively, with 11 bases between them. CDR3 length: 12 amino acids. Per germline, CDR1 MNHNS and CDR2 SASEGT. CDR3 residues: CASRGGFEPQHF. The CDR3 region has the DNA TGTGCCAGCAGGGGGGGTTTTGAGCCCCAGCATTTT.

This clone was seen a single time. The J gene is TRBJ2-5, the V gene TRBV5-8; 8 bases match TRBD1. The CDR3 runs to 17 residues. V lost 1 base and J lost 5; bases outside the gene matches: 13. Germline CDR1 and CDR2: SGHTS and YDEGEE. The CDR3 loop is CASSLHLRTGLGETQYF. DNA of the CDR3: TGTGCCAGCAGCTTGCATCTACGGACAGGGTTAGGGGAGACCCAGTACTTC.

The genes are TRBV7-9 and TRBJ2-1; TRBD1 matches at 8 bases. Germline values: CDR1 SEHNR, CDR2 FQNEAQ (reference sequence). V dropped 0 bases and J dropped 4; count of bases not matched to a gene: 14. CDR3 length equals 19 residues. The CDR3 reads CASSLAKFLSGQGYNEQFF. The CDR3 DNA reads as TGTGCCAGCAGCTTAGCAAAGTTCCTTAGTGGACAGGGTTACAATGAGCAGTTCTTC.

The V call is TRBV6-6, the J call TRBJ1-2; TRBD1 aligns across 9 bases. The CDR3 covers 14 residues. V shed 5 bases, J shed 8 bases, and the junction held 9 bases outside the gene matches. Germline CDR1 is MNHNY and CDR2 is SVGAGI (reference sequence). The CDR3 spells CASSGGTGFRGYTF. In DNA form, the CDR3 reads TGTGCCAGCAGTGGCGGGACAGGGTTTCGAGGCTACACCTTC.

The chain couples TRBV11-1 to TRBJ2-3; the match to TRBD2 covers 8 bases. In germline, CDR1 is SGHAT, CDR2 FQDESV (reference sequence). The CDR3 spans 15 residues. Unmatched junction bases numbered 7, after V lost 6 bases and J lost 2 bases. The CDR3 here is CASRHTSGPTDTQYF. The CDR3 nucleotides are TGTGCCAGCAGACATACTAGCGGCCCCACAGATACGCAGTATTTT.

The chain couples TRBV5-1 to TRBJ1-1; 9 bases agree with TRBD1. Germline loops: CDR1 SGHRS, CDR2 YFSETQ. V dropped 2 bases and J dropped 2; count of bases not matched to a gene: 1. The CDR3 has 14 residues. CDR3 in amino acids: CASSFTGGNTEAFF. CDR3 DNA sequence: TGCGCCAGCAGCTTCACAGGGGGCAACACTGAAGCTTTCTTT.

This chain connects TRBV27 to TRBJ2-2; no definite D call. The CDR3 runs to 13 residues. CDR1 is MNHEY, CDR2 SMNVEV, per germline (reference sequence). The V and J ends lost 7 bases and 2 bases respectively, with 8 bases between them. CDR3 loop: CASTPPNTGELFF. The CDR3 DNA reads as TGTGCCAGCACCCCTCCCAACACCGGGGAGCTGTTTTTT.

This sequence joins TRBV7-2 and TRBJ2-7, with a weak D call TRBD1 (6 bases). V was pared by 1 base and J by 1 base, with 11 bases between. The CDR3 is 15 residues long. CDR1 is SGHTA and CDR2 is FQGNSA in the germline V gene. The CDR3 region is CASSLGQAISYEQYF. Written as DNA, the CDR3 is TGTGCCAGCAGCTTAGGACAGGCTATTTCCTACGAGCAGTACTTC. Complete variable domain (other parts from reference TRBV7-2 and TRBJ2-7): GAGVSQSPSNKVTEKGKDVELRCDPISGHTALYWYRQSLGQGLEFLIYFQGNSAPDKSGLPSDRFSAERTGGSVSTLTIQRTQQEDSAVYLCASSLGQAISYEQYFGPGTRLTVT.

This clone has a handful of counts. Written as DNA, the CDR3 is TGTGCCAGCAGCTTAAATCCATGGGAGGGGAATGAGCAGTTCTTC. Amino acids: CASSLNPWEGNEQFF. The gene calls are TRBV11-3 and TRBJ2-1; 7 positions agree with TRBD2. With V trimmed by 2 bases and J by 7 bases, 8 bases remained unmatched. CDR1 and CDR2 from the germline V gene are SGHNT and YENEEA. The CDR3 covers 15 residues.

A single count supports this clone. The chain recombines TRBV5-1 with TRBJ2-2; 7 positions match TRBD1. J gave up 2 bases and V 7 bases, and 5 bases lay outside the gene matches. The CDR3 covers 14 residues. The germline gives CDR1 SGHRS, CDR2 YFSETQ. The CDR3 DNA is TGCGCCAGCTCCCGGGACAGAAACACCGGGGAGCTGTTTTTT. Residues: CASSRDRNTGELFF.

The chain is built from TRBV18 and TRBJ2-1; 8 bases match TRBD2. The CDR3 totals 14 residues. CDR1 and CDR2 (germline): KGHSH, LQKENI. Trimming removed 6 bases from V and 9 bases from J; junction bases left unmatched: 10. The CDR3 DNA follows: TGTGCCAGCTCTCACGGGACTAGGGATGGTGAGCAGTTCTTC. Residues: CASSHGTRDGEQFF.

This clone was observed a handful of times. The CDR3 nucleotides read TGCAGCGTTACGGGACTAGCATCAGATACGCAGTATTTT. Translated: CSVTGLASDTQYF. The chain is built from TRBV29-1 and TRBJ2-3; 9 bases align to TRBD2. Germline V gives CDR1 SQVTM, CDR2 ANQGSEA. J lost 4 bases, V lost 5 bases, and 4 bases had no gene match. The CDR3 extends over 13 amino acids.